This T cell receptor beta chain was found in a study of CD8+CD57+ T cells in acquired aplastic anemia. J gave up 1 base and V 1 base, and 6 bases lay outside the gene matches. In germline, CDR1 is SGHTA, CDR2 FQGNSA. The CDR3 has 18 residues. As for this clonotype: The antigen remains unidentified.

Template material for TCR beta VDJ and CDR3 profiling consisted of genomic DNA. One entry per CDR3 protein, called by TCRdb with MiXCR from the reads. In the table there are more than 150,000 distinct CDR3 sequences, about 64% of which are singletons. Broader study findings: Comparison of patients with controls identified around 31 shared CD8+ CDR3 sequences.

The receptor was isolated from a human donor with severe aplastic anemia or a healthy control (not recorded which). The sequenced sample was sorted CD4+, CD8+, or CD8+CD57+ T cells (not recorded which) from PBMCs. V gene TRBV7-2 combines with J gene TRBJ2-6; TRBD1 matches 8 bases. The CDR3 nucleotides read TGTGCCAGCAGCTTAGGTGGCAGGGGGCGGTCTGGGGCCAACGTCCTGACTTTC. Translation gives CASSLGGRGRSGANVLTF.